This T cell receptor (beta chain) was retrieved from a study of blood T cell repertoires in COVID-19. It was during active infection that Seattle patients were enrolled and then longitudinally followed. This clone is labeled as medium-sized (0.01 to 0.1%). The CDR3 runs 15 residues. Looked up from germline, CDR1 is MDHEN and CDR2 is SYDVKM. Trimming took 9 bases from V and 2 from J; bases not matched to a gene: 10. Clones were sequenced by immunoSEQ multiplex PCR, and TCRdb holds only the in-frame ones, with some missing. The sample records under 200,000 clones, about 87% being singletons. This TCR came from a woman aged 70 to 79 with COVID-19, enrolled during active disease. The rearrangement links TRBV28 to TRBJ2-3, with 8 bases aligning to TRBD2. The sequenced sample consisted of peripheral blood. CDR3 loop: CASKAGAHDTDTQYF. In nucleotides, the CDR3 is TGTGCCAGTAAAGCGGGGGCCCACGACACAGATACGCAGTATTTT.